The entry below gives a single TCR beta chain sequence along with its context. The sample comes from a study of blood T cell repertoires in COVID-19. V lost 2 bases, J lost 8 bases, and 12 bases lay in between. The CDR3 runs 13 residues. Sequencing was performed with immunoSEQ multiplex PCR; in TCRdb, only in-frame clones are kept and a portion is missing. The data contain over 150,000 clones, roughly 88% of them seen just once; the ten biggest clones take up approximately 6.9%. This clonotype was obtained from a man aged 80 or over with COVID-19, enrolled during active disease. The rearrangement uses TRBV12-3 or TRBV12-4 and TRBJ1-1; no firm D call. The sample was peripheral blood. The CDR3 reads CASSLKNRREAFF. DNA of the CDR3: TGTGCCAGCAGTTTAAAGAATCGGCGGGAAGCTTTCTTT.